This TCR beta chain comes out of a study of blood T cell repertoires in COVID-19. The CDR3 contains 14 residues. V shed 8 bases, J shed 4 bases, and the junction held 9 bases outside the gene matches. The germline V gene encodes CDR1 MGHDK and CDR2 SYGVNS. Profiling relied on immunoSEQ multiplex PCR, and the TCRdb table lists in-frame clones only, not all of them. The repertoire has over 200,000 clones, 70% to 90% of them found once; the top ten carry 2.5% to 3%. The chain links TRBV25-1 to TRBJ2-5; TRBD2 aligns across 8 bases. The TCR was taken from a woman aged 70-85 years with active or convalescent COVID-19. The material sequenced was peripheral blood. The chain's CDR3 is CASQNSGGLETQYF. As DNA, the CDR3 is TGTGCCAGCCAGAATTCGGGGGGGCTAGAGACCCAGTACTTC.